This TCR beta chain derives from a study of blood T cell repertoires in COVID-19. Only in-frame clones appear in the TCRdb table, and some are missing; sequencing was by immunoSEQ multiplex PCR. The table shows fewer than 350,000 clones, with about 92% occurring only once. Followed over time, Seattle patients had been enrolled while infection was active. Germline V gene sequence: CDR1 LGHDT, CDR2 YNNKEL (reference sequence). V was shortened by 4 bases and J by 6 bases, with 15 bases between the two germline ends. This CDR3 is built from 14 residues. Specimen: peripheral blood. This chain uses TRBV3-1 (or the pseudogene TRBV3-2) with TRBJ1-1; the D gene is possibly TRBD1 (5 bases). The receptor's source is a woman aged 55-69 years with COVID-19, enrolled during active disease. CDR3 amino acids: CASSPWAGEAEAFF. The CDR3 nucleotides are TGTGCCAGCAGCCCCTGGGCGGGGGAGGCTGAAGCTTTCTTT.